This TCR beta chain was obtained from a study of cytomegalovirus exposure and HLA in healthy donors. As for the study in general: An early release of data contained approximately 80 million unique TCRs, which came from HLA-typed donors.

CDR1 and CDR2 (germline): SGHTA, FQGNSA. The length of the CDR3 is 14 residues. V was pared by 3 bases and J by 4 bases, with 13 bases between. Use of 60 Vbeta and 13 Jbeta primers characterized the PCR. TCRdb's copy holds only in-frame clones and misses some; the assay was immunoSEQ multiplex PCR. The table has about 130,000 clones, roughly 82% seen once. General study results and limits: Later analysis revealed greater clonal expansion in HLA-associated TCR beta chains than in equally common others.

Comment on this clone: The antigen remains undetermined.

This sequence originates from a male donor in good health and CMV-seropositive. This sequence joins TRBV7-2 and TRBJ2-7, with a possible D match to TRBD2 (5 bases). The sequenced material came from PBMCs. CDR3 loop: CASSLGSPSYEQYF. CDR3 coding DNA: TGTGCCAGCAGCTTGGGGAGCCCAAGTTACGAGCAGTACTTC.